This note documents a single TCR beta chain sequence. Authors' processing steps: Amplification of reference gene primers provided the estimated nucleated cell counts. Here immunoSEQ multiplex PCR was the method, and the copy in TCRdb shows in-frame clones only, minus some. V and J calls and clone size follow that table, whereas D and trimming were derived from the DNA. The sample includes about 180,000 clones, more than 85% of them seen just once. The data are from a study of blood T cell repertoires in COVID-19. Whole-study context: The origin of the acute and convalescent COVID-19 samples was the United States, Italy and Spain. Sample material is recorded as cDNA or gDNA derived from T cells, B-cell-depleted T cells, or PBMCs.

CDR1 is SGHVS, CDR2 FQNEAQ, per germline. V was pared by 0 bases and J by 2 bases, with 3 bases of the junction left unmatched. This CDR3 is built from 15 residues. The Seattle site enrolled patients during active infection and followed them longitudinally. The sequenced material came from peripheral blood. The chain couples TRBV7-8 to TRBJ2-7; 8 positions agree with TRBD2. This receptor was obtained from a man in his sixties with COVID-19, enrolled during active disease. The chain's CDR3 is CASSLAAGGPYEQYF. CDR3 coding DNA: TGTGCCAGCAGCTTAGCGGCGGGAGGACCCTACGAGCAGTACTTC.